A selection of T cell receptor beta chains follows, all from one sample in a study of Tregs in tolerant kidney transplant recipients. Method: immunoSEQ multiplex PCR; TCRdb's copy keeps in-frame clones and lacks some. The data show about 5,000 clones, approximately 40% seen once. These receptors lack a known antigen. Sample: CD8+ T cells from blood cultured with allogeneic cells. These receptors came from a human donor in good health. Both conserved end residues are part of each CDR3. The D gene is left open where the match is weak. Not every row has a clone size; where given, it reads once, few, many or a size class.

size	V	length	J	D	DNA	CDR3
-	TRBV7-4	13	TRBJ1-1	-	TGTGCCAGCAGCACCGGACGAGGCACTGAAGCTTTCTTT	CASSTGRGTEAFF
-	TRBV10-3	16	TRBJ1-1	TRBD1	TGTGCCATCAGTGGGTCTTGGGGGACAGTGAACACTGAAGCTTTCTTT	CAISGSWGTVNTEAFF
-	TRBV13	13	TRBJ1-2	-	TGTGCCAGCAGCGAGGGGGCTAACTATGGCTACACCTTC	CASSEGANYGYTF
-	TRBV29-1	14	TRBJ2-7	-	TGCAGCGTTGAAGACGGGGGAAAAGACTACGAGCAGTACTTC	CSVEDGGKDYEQYF
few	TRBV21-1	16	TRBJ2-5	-	TGTGCCAGCAGTCACAAAATAGCTACACTTTCTGAGACCCAGTACTTC	CASSHKIATLSETQYF
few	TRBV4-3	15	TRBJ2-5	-	TGCGCCAGCAGCCAAGATATCGGACCGGGGAAGACCCAGTACTTC	CASSQDIGPGKTQYF
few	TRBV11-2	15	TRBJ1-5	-	TGTGCCAGCAGCCCCCAGGCCAATAGCAATCAGCCCCAGCATTTT	CASSPQANSNQPQHF
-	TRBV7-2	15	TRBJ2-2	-	TGTGCCAGCAGCTCCCGGGAAGCCTATGGCGGGGAGCTGTTTTTT	CASSSREAYGGELFF
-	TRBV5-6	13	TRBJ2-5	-	TGTGCCAGCAGCTTGGGCAGGGTCAAGACCCAGTACTTC	CASSLGRVKTQYF
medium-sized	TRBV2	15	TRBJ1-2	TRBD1	TGTGCCAGCACAACTGCGCCGGGGGACAGTGAAGGCTACACCTTC	CASTTAPGDSEGYTF
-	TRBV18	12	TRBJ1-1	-	TGTGCCAGCTCTCAAGTTGGGACTGAAGCTTTCTTT	CASSQVGTEAFF
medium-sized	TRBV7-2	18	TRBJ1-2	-	TGTGCCAGCAGCTTAGACAGAGAGAGGCCCATTTTAAGAGATGGCTACACCTTC	CASSLDRERPILRDGYTF
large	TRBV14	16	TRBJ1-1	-	TGTGCCAGCAGCCCGGGAAACACTAATTGGGGGACTGAAGCTTTCTTT	CASSPGNTNWGTEAFF
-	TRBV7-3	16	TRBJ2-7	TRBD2	TGCGCCAGCAGCCAAGATCTACGGGAGGGCCGATACGAGCAGTACTTC	CASSQDLREGRYEQYF
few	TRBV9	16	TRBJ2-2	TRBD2	TGTGCCAGCAGCGTAGCTGATAGCGGGAGCGCCGGGGAGCTGTTTTTT	CASSVADSGSAGELFF
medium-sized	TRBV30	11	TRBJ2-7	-	TGTGCCTGGAGTCAAGACTACGAGCAGTACTTC	CAWSQDYEQYF
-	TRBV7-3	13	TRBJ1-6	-	TGTGCCAGCAGCTTTGATAGAACATCACCCCTCCACTTT	CASSFDRTSPLHF
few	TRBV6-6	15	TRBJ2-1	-	TGTGCCAGCAGTTTCTCACGCCGGAGCGGGAATGAGCAGTTCTTC	CASSFSRRSGNEQFF